The rows below give T cell receptor beta chains drawn from one sample of a study of blood T cell repertoires in COVID-19. TCRdb's copy holds only in-frame clones and misses some; the assay was immunoSEQ multiplex PCR. This table holds around 170,000 clones, around 83% found once. Sequencing used peripheral blood. The source is a woman aged 25-40 years with active or convalescent COVID-19. Each CDR3 is given with its conserved first and last residue. Fields, in order: V gene, D gene, clone size, J gene, CDR3 DNA, CDR3 protein. A D gene is named only where the DNA matches it firmly. A row's size may be missing; if present it is once, few, many or a size class.

TRBV5-5	NA	NA	TRBJ2-1	TGTGCCAGCAGCTTGGGCGGAGGGCCCTACAATGAGCAGTTCTTC	CASSLGGGPYNEQFF
TRBV2	TRBD2	NA	TRBJ2-2	TGTGCCGGCAGGGGTCTAGCGGGAGATGTTGCCGGGGAGCTGTTTTTT	CAGRGLAGDVAGELFF
TRBV12-5	TRBD1	NA	TRBJ1-4	TGTGCTAGTGGCTCCGGACAGGGTTACGAAAAACTGTTTTTT	CASGSGQGYEKLFF
TRBV20-1	NA	NA	TRBJ1-4	TGCAGTGCCCCAGACTATGAAAAACTGTTTTTT	CSAPDYEKLFF
TRBV5-8	TRBD1	NA	TRBJ2-7	TGTGCCAGCGGGCAGGGGGCATCTTCCTACGAGCAGTACTTC	CASGQGASSYEQYF
TRBV2	TRBD1	few	TRBJ2-7	TGTGCCAGCAGTGAAGCGGGGACAGGAGGTTACGAGCAGTACTTC	CASSEAGTGGYEQYF
TRBV5-5	TRBD1	NA	TRBJ1-2	TGTGCCAGCAGCCTGTGGGGGACAGCCGGGGAAGGCTACACCTTC	CASSLWGTAGEGYTF
TRBV6-5	TRBD1	NA	TRBJ1-2	TGTGCCAGCGCCGACAGGGGAAGCAAAAACTATGGCTACACCTTC	CASADRGSKNYGYTF
TRBV7-2	TRBD1	NA	TRBJ2-5	TGTGCCAGCAGCTTCCGGGGACAGAGCCAAGAGACCCAGTACTTC	CASSFRGQSQETQYF
TRBV6-2/TRBV6-3	TRBD1	NA	TRBJ2-1	TGTGCCAGCAGTTCGTACTCCGGGACAGGTAGCGATGAGCAGTTCTTC	CASSSYSGTGSDEQFF
TRBV11-2	NA	NA	TRBJ2-2	TGTGCCAGCAGCTTACGACTGGGGAACACCGGGGAGCTGTTTTTT	CASSLRLGNTGELFF
TRBV20-1	NA	NA	TRBJ1-6	TGCAGTGCTAGTGGCAGGGTGGGTAATTCACCCCTCCACTTT	CSASGRVGNSPLHF
TRBV30	NA	NA	TRBJ1-4	TGTGCCTGGAGTGAGGGGCTTCACAAGTTTTTT	CAWSEGLHKFF
TRBV2	NA	NA	TRBJ2-7	TGTGCCAGCAGTGACCCGGGAGCGGGCTACGAGCAGTACTTC	CASSDPGAGYEQYF
TRBV6-6	NA	few	TRBJ1-2	TGTGCCAGCAGTTACTCCTCCGATACAGGGACCGGGGGCTACACCTTC	CASSYSSDTGTGGYTF
TRBV30	TRBD1	NA	TRBJ1-2	TGTGCCTGGAGCCTACAGGGGGCCGATGGCTACACCTTC	CAWSLQGADGYTF
TRBV28	NA	NA	TRBJ2-5	TGTGCCAGCAGCCGTCAGCGAATAGGCCAAGAGACCCAGTACTTC	CASSRQRIGQETQYF
TRBV15	TRBD1	NA	TRBJ1-2	TGTGCCACCAGCAGTACAGGGGGCGCGTATGGCTACACCTTC	CATSSTGGAYGYTF
TRBV27	TRBD1	NA	TRBJ2-6	TGTGCCAGCAGTTTCTCCCTCCCCGGGACAGGGGGCACTGGGGCCAACGTCCTGACTTTC	CASSFSLPGTGGTGANVLTF
TRBV6-5	TRBD2	NA	TRBJ2-5	TGTGCCAGCAGTTACTCGAGGACTAGAGCGGAGACCCAGTACTTC	CASSYSRTRAETQYF
TRBV19	TRBD1	NA	TRBJ2-5	TGTGCCAGTAGCCTGGACAGGGGCCAAGAGACCCAGTACTTC	CASSLDRGQETQYF
TRBV6-5	NA	NA	TRBJ2-1	TGTGCCAGCAGGTTAACGGTAGCTGTCTATGAGCAGTTCTTC	CASRLTVAVYEQFF
TRBV19	TRBD1	NA	TRBJ1-1	TGTGCCAGTAGTATAGATATGACAGGGGGCGCGAACACTGAAGCTTTCTTT	CASSIDMTGGANTEAFF
TRBV2	TRBD1	NA	TRBJ2-7	TGTGCCAGCAGTGCCGACTGGACAGGGGAGATCTACGAGCAGTACTTC	CASSADWTGEIYEQYF
TRBV13	TRBD1	NA	TRBJ2-5	TGTGCCAGCAGCTGGGGGACAGGGTTGGAGACCCAGTACTTC	CASSWGTGLETQYF
TRBV29-1	NA	NA	TRBJ2-7	TGCAGCGTTGTGGGAACAGGCAGCTCCTACGAGCAGTACTTC	CSVVGTGSSYEQYF
TRBV18	NA	NA	TRBJ2-7	TGTGCCAGCTCACCGGGGACATCCAGCTCCTACGAGCAGTACTTC	CASSPGTSSSYEQYF
TRBV19	NA	NA	TRBJ1-3	TGTGCCAGTAGTATGGGAGGGGGTACTGGAAACACCATATATTTT	CASSMGGGTGNTIYF
TRBV11-3	TRBD2	NA	TRBJ2-1	TGTGCCAGCAGCTTAGGACTTATAGCGGGAGGGGGGGCTGAGCAGTTCTTC	CASSLGLIAGGGAEQFF
TRBV25-1	TRBD2	NA	TRBJ2-2	TGTGCCAGCAGTGAAATCCGGGGGGGTAACACCGGGGAGCTGTTTTTT	CASSEIRGGNTGELFF
TRBV6-5	TRBD2	NA	TRBJ2-5	TGTGCCAGCAGTTCAGGACTAGCGTCAGAGACCCAGTACTTC	CASSSGLASETQYF
TRBV11-3	TRBD1	NA	TRBJ1-2	TGTGCCAGCAGCCTCCTCGGACAGGGGGCGCGGGGCTACACCTTC	CASSLLGQGARGYTF
TRBV19	TRBD1	NA	TRBJ1-3	TGTGCCAGTACTCGACAGGGCCGATCCTCTGGAAACACCATATATTTT	CASTRQGRSSGNTIYF
TRBV19	TRBD1	NA	TRBJ2-2	TGTGCCAGTAGTATGACAGGGGGCACCCCCACCGGGGAGCTGTTTTTT	CASSMTGGTPTGELFF
TRBV27	NA	NA	TRBJ1-2	TGTGCCAGCAGTTTATCGATCGGACAGCTTTGGAACTATGGCTACACCTTC	CASSLSIGQLWNYGYTF
TRBV6-5	NA	NA	TRBJ1-2	TGTGCCAGCAGTTACTCGCGAGTGAGGGGCTACACCTTC	CASSYSRVRGYTF
TRBV28	NA	NA	TRBJ2-7	TGTGCCACCACAGGGATACCCCTCGAGCAGTACTTC	CATTGIPLEQYF
TRBV5-1	NA	NA	TRBJ2-5	TGCGCCAGCAGTCTGTACCAAGAGACCCAGTACTTC	CASSLYQETQYF
TRBV25-1	TRBD1	NA	TRBJ2-1	TGTGCCAGCCTTGTACAGGGGGCGCTGGACAATGAGCAGTTCTTC	CASLVQGALDNEQFF
TRBV5-1	TRBD2	NA	TRBJ2-2	TGCGCCAGCAGCTTTCGGACTAGCGGGAGTTCCGGGGAGCTGTTTTTT	CASSFRTSGSSGELFF
TRBV18	TRBD2	few	TRBJ2-1	TGTGCCAGCTCACCCCTAGCGGGATACTACAATGAGCAGTTCTTC	CASSPLAGYYNEQFF
TRBV10-1	NA	NA	TRBJ1-1	TGCGCCAGTAAGGACAATCAGAACACTGAAGCTTTCTTT	CASKDNQNTEAFF
TRBV2	TRBD2	NA	TRBJ2-1	TGTGCCAGCAGGGCGAGGGGACTAGCGATGAATGAGCAGTTCTTC	CASRARGLAMNEQFF
TRBV30	TRBD1	NA	TRBJ1-1	TGTGCCTGGAGGGTCGGGACAGGTTTGACGGACACTGAAGCTTTCTTT	CAWRVGTGLTDTEAFF
TRBV25-1	NA	NA	TRBJ1-2	TGTGCCAGCAGTGAATACACGGGGGGAGGCTACACCTTC	CASSEYTGGGYTF
TRBV29-1	NA	NA	TRBJ1-1	TGCAGCGCCAAGCCGCCGACAGGACCCATGAACACTGAAGCTTTCTTT	CSAKPPTGPMNTEAFF
TRBV10-2	TRBD1	NA	TRBJ1-1	TGCGCCAGCAACGACAGGGGAAATAGGAACACTGAAGCTTTCTTT	CASNDRGNRNTEAFF
TRBV5-6	TRBD1	NA	TRBJ1-6	TGTGCCAGCAGCTCACCAAATCCGGGACAGGGTAATTCACCCCTCCACTTT	CASSSPNPGQGNSPLHF
TRBV5-6	NA	NA	TRBJ2-7	TGTGCCAGCAGCCTCACCGGGTCCGAGCAGTACTTC	CASSLTGSEQYF
TRBV30	NA	NA	TRBJ1-1	TGTGCCTGGAACGGCAGGGCGCGCGGTGGCACTGAAGCTTTCTTT	CAWNGRARGGTEAFF
TRBV2	NA	NA	TRBJ2-5	TGTGCCAGCAGGGCAGACTCCCAAGAGACCCAGTACTTC	CASRADSQETQYF
TRBV18	NA	NA	TRBJ2-5	TGTGCCAGCTCCCATGGGGCTTCCCAAGAGACCCAGTACTTC	CASSHGASQETQYF
TRBV6-5	TRBD1	NA	TRBJ1-2	TGTGCCAGCAATAACGACAGGGATGGCTACACCTTC	CASNNDRDGYTF
TRBV5-1	TRBD1	NA	TRBJ1-3	TGCGCCAGCAGCTTAACAGGGGGCGAAAACACCATATATTTT	CASSLTGGENTIYF
TRBV11-2	NA	NA	TRBJ1-2	TGTGCCAGCAGCTTAGTTGTCGGCGGGGCCTATGGCTACACCTTC	CASSLVVGGAYGYTF
TRBV10-3	NA	NA	TRBJ1-3	TGTGCCATCAGTGAGCTGAGGGCGACAGGCTGGATCTCTGGAAACACCATATATTTT	CAISELRATGWISGNTIYF
TRBV5-1	TRBD1	few	TRBJ1-1	TGCGCCAGCAGCTTGGGACAGGGGTGGTTGACTGAAGCTTTCTTT	CASSLGQGWLTEAFF